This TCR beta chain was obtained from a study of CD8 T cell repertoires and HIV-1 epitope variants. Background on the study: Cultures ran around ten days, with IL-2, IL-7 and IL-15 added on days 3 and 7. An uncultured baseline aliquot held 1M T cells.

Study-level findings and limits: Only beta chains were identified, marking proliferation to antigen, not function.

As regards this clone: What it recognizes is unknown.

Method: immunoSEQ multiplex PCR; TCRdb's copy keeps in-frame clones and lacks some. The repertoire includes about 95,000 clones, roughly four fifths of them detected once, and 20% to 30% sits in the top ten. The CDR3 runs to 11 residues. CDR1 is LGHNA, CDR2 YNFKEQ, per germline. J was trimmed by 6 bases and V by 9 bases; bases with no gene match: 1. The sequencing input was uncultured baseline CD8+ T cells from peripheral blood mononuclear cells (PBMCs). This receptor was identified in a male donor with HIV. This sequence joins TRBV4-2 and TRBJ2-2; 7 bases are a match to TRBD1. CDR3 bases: TGTGCCAGTCAGGGGGCCGGGGAGCTGTTTTTT. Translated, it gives CASQGAGELFF.